This T cell receptor (beta chain) came from a study of T cells after yellow fever vaccination (dated by TCRdb to the late 2010s). Regarding the study in general: The SMART-Seq v4 Ultra Low Input RNA kit was used to prepare libraries from fractions with low cell numbers. Bulk TCR alpha and beta repertoires were sequenced longitudinally to track T-cell clones before and after primary and booster YFV17D yellow fever vaccination. Two healthy male donors made up the cohort, one aged 18 to 29 years and the other aged 30 to 40 years. Blood samples were taken at several timepoints before and after primary and secondary immunization, and bulk PBMC replicates and cell subsets were isolated. General conclusions and limits of the study: The secondary T-cell response was found to be weaker but faster than the primary response, with a peak reached on day 5 rather than on day 15. Because the study included only a couple of donors, the extent to which the findings can be generalized is limited. Because abundant contaminating clonotypes from the bulk population could be contained in FACS-sorted repertoires, computational filtering was required. Most clones expanded after primary vaccination were re-detected after the booster (around 96% of CD4 and approximately 85% of CD8), suggesting broad memory maintenance. A small fraction of clonotypes showed up in both the CD4 and CD8 compartments, probably as a result of convergent recombination.

The CDR3 numbers 15 residues from cysteine through phenylalanine. This entry keeps only the CDR3 DNA: 45 bases, framed from base 1. Germline trimming: 2 bases from V, 5 bases from J; junction bases outside gene matches: 5. As encoded in the germline V gene (reference sequence), CDR1 is MNHEY while CDR2 is SMNVEV. The intended sense of this specimen's treatment or condition label: live attenuated yellow fever vaccine strain. PBMCs were isolated from peripheral blood using a standard Ficoll-Paque protocol. With anti-CD3 and anti-CD8 staining plus a dextramer loaded with the yellow fever NS4B epitope peptide, the researchers sorted epitope-specific CD8 T cells. TriZol was used to extract RNA from bulk PBMCs, from CD4 and CD8 fractions, and from dextramer-positive and dextramer-negative fractions. TCR cDNA was synthesized by 5'RACE template switching, which introduced a universal primer site and unique molecular identifiers. cDNA synthesis was primed from both the TCR alpha and TCR beta constant segments. Two PCR steps were used to amplify libraries, with sample barcodes and sequencing adapters being added in the second step. Sequencing of libraries was done on Illumina HiSeq 2500 (2x100 bp) or NovaSeq (2x150 bp). Per the source publication's procedure: MIGEC was used to demultiplex reads and collapse the reads into UMI consensus sequences, and MiXCR was used for V(D)J alignment. Using edgeR on replicate PBMC samples, clonotypes were called vaccine-responding if FDR was below 0.01 and the log2 fold change was above 5 up to day 15. Bulk clonotypes were assigned CD4 or CD8 identity according to which sequenced CD4 or CD8 repertoire held them at higher abundance. A clonotype counted as NS4B-specific if enriched at least 10-fold in dextramer-positive versus dextramer-negative fractions, with CD4-biased clonotypes left out. The public reads were reprocessed in TCRdb via fastp at Q25 and MiXCR, keeping in-frame beta chains. Duplicate CDR3 protein sequences are folded into a single record with the most common DNA and genes. The V and J calls here are based on TCRdb, not the publication. The sample table lists around 88,000 distinct CDR3 sequences, more than 10% of them with a count of one. The ten top clones hold around 23% of the sample.

In this sample, this clonotype turned up a few times. Base qualities are not provided; no much larger clone lies one nucleotide away. This chain joins TRBV27 to TRBJ2-3; TRBD2 matches 9 bases in the middle. The sequenced sample was CD8+ T cells not binding an NS4B(214-222) dextramer, sorted from PBMCs, obtained more than 20 days after the first yellow fever vaccination. Per the publication, the cell subset or site label means: NS4B epitope dextramer-negative CD8 T cells. The sequence was obtained from a man younger than 35 who received the YFV17D yellow fever vaccine. At the DNA level, the sequence is TGTGCCAGCAGTTTAGCGGGGGGGCTCCGAGATACGCAGTATTTT. Translated, this gives CASSLAGGLRDTQYF.